This T cell receptor beta chain was captured by sequencing in a study of cytomegalovirus exposure and HLA in healthy donors. Whole-study context: Of more than 350 genotyped donors, more than 75% clustered with self-reported Caucasian donors. Study conclusions and caveats: Indistinguishable V segments, including TRBV6-2 and TRBV6-3, were excluded.

CDR3 length: 13 residues. In germline, CDR1 is SQVTM, CDR2 ANQGSEA. Worth noting for this clone: The target antigen is unknown. Sequence at one end of the junction differs from germline and may be a read error.

The PCR made use of 60 Vbeta and 13 Jbeta primers. TCRdb's table, derived via immunoSEQ multiplex PCR, lists solely in-frame clones and lacks some. The sample records approximately 110,000 clones, 70% being singletons. The source of this sequence is a man aged 40-55 years in good health and CMV-seropositive. Sample: PBMCs. The rearrangement joins TRBV29-1 to TRBJ1-3; 7 nucleotides align to TRBD1. CDR3 sequence reads: CSVEGTAGNTIYF. The CDR3 DNA follows: TGCAGCGTCGAAGGGACAGCTGGAAACACCATATATTTT.